This TCR beta chain was identified in a study of beta chain features in type 1 diabetes (dated by TCRdb to between 2018 and 2020). As for the study more broadly: No differences in mean age, gender distribution, total cell number or subset yield were found between patients and healthy donors. The study compared the TCRB repertoires of sorted circulating CD4+ T cell subsets in recently diagnosed type 1 diabetes patients with those in matched healthy donors. Whereas all 28 donors provided naive and central memory subsets, regulatory and stem cell-like memory subsets were isolated from just 8 patients and about 8 healthy donors. A total of roughly 110 million sorted cells were examined across all samples, and the number of cells per subset was strongly correlated with RNA yield.

A single peripheral blood draw of roughly 0.11 L on average was collected from each donor into heparinised tubes. A BD FACSAria II and a panel including CD45RO, CCR7, CD25, CD127, CD95 and CD27 were used to sort naive, central memory, regulatory and stem cell-like memory CD4+ T cells. Purity was above 98% for every sorted population. PBMCs were separated immediately by Lymphoprep density gradient centrifugation and were stained directly, without being cultured. So that batch effects would be minimized, each experiment stained and sorted samples in pairs, pairing one healthy donor with one patient. Taken from the germline V gene (reference sequence), the CDR1 and CDR2 loops are GTSNPN and SVGIG. Compared with germline, V lacks 5 bases and J lacks 2 bases; bases without a gene match: 9. The CDR3 holds 16 amino acids from the cysteine to the phenylalanine. Just CDR3 DNA is preserved here, 48 bases in frame from base 1.

The entire isolated RNA was reverse transcribed using the High Capacity cDNA Reverse Transcription Kit, and thus expressed TCRB transcripts were sequenced. Deep immunoSEQ sequencing was performed on naive, central memory and regulatory T cell samples, with an average of around 3.5 million total reads per sample. After sorted cells were lysed in RLT buffer, RNA was extracted with DNase-treated RNeasy Micro or Mini kits, with the choice depending on cell number. To prevent cross-contamination, each cell subset was processed individually, whereas patient and healthy donor samples were processed jointly. The immunoSEQ multiplex PCR was used to amplify TCRB sequences from cDNA, yielding 87-bp fragments that span the CDR3 region. Amplicons were sequenced on the Illumina HiSeq platform. As for how the authors treated the data: PCR bias was computationally corrected using synthetic template baselines, reads within Hamming distance 2 were collapsed, and singletons that could not be merged were discarded. Reads were aligned against IMGT to assign V, D and J genes, CDR3 length and insertions or deletions at six rearrangement sites. Clonotype counts were normalized to sorted cell number within each subset before computing true diversity and Gini coefficients with the tcR R package. Repertoire sharing was quantified using the overlap coefficient calculated on TCRB nucleotide sequences. Entries here come from immuneACCESS through TCRdb and include only in-frame sequences with V and J called. Some clones fail to appear in such tables; in the studies checked, an unresolved V gene covers under half of the shortfall, and the cause of the remainder is unknown. From that table come the V and J calls and clone size; the DNA was used to work out D and trimming. The sample profile shows hundreds of thousands of clones; 9.3% of them were found once. The ten largest account for approximately 1% of the sample.

Points the paper makes about the study in general: Naive, central memory and regulatory TCRB repertoires appeared to be more alike among patients than among healthy donors. Because the HLA sub-analyses included only small numbers of individuals, any influence of HLA type on TCRB rearrangement was left unresolved. Because cDNA rather than genomic DNA was sequenced, highly expressing activated cells could have been over-represented, although no difference in activation and CD3 levels was found between groups. PCR might favor shorter templates, but patient and control samples were amplified and corrected together, so any skew would affect both groups equally. At VDJ recombination sites, type 1 diabetes patients had fewer insertions and more deleted nucleotides, which implies abnormalities in thymic rearrangement. A moderate but significant shortening of TCRB CDR3 length was observed in type 1 diabetes patients in all four CD4+ subsets.

The sample holds a few counts of this clone. This receptor's antigen is unknown. No clone much larger than this one lies a single base away; base qualities are absent. The chain couples TRBV30 to TRBJ1-6; 7 of the junction bases match TRBD1. The clonotype was recovered from a young man with type 1 diabetes. Sequences were obtained from central memory CD4+ T cells from blood. The DNA reads as follows: TGTGCCTGGGCCCCACAGGGGATCACCTATAATTCACCCCTCCACTTT. Protein translation: CAWAPQGITYNSPLHF.